The 9 T cell receptor beta chains in this list originate from one sample, sequenced in a study of blood T cell repertoires in COVID-19. Here immunoSEQ multiplex PCR was the method, and the copy in TCRdb shows in-frame clones only, minus some. The sample records about 220,000 clones, 86% being singletons. The sequenced sample was PBMCs or T cells enriched from blood (not recorded which). The receptors were gathered from a woman aged 40 to 49 with acute COVID-19.

V is TRBV11-2 and J is TRBJ2-1, with D maybe TRBD2 (5 bases). Germline V lookup: CDR1 SGHAT, CDR2 FQNNGV. The CDR3 loop spans 15 amino acids. Trimming cost V 2 bases and J 9 bases, with 17 bases left between them. CDR3 loop: CASSLILGRAGEQFF. DNA for the CDR3: TGTGCCAGCAGCTTAATACTAGGGCGGGCTGGTGAGCAGTTCTTC.

The V and J genes are TRBV9 and TRBJ2-1; no definite D call. The V end was cut by 0 bases, the J end by 1 base, with 8 bases between. The CDR3 is 15 amino acids. The germline V gene encodes CDR1 SGDLS and CDR2 YYNGEE. The chain's CDR3 is CASSVGRLSYNEQFF. In DNA form, the CDR3 reads TGTGCCAGCAGCGTAGGCAGGCTGTCCTACAATGAGCAGTTCTTC.

This clone occurred many times. This chain uses TRBV5-1 with TRBJ2-7, with D possibly matching TRBD1 (5 bases). The germline V and J ends were trimmed by 2 bases and 6 bases, with 12 bases remaining between them. Germline V gives CDR1 SGHRS, CDR2 YFSETQ. This CDR3 has 13 amino acids. The CDR3 protein is CASSLGVSGEQYF. CDR3 nucleotides: TGCGCCAGCAGCTTAGGGGTGTCGGGCGAGCAGTACTTC.

The chain uses TRBV5-4 and TRBJ1-1; 7 nucleotides agree with TRBD1. CDR1 is SGHNT, CDR2 YYREEE, per germline (reference sequence). This CDR3 spans 13 amino acids. V lost 2 bases and J lost 5; bases outside the gene matches: 3. The CDR3 sequence: CASSLTGVTEAFF. CDR3 nucleotides: TGTGCCAGCAGCTTAACAGGGGTAACTGAAGCTTTCTTT.

This chain joins TRBV19 and TRBJ1-1; unclear D gene. Germline CDR1 reads LNHDA; CDR2 reads SQIVND (reference sequence). The CDR3 covers 12 residues. Deletions cut 3 bases from V and 1 base from J, with 3 bases between. CDR3 DNA: TGTGCCAGTAGTATCGGGAACACTGAAGCTTTCTTT. This sequence encodes CASSIGNTEAFF.

The chain combines TRBV5-6 with TRBJ1-2; D is unresolved. Per the germline V gene, CDR1 is SGHDT and CDR2 is YYEEEE. The V gene lost 3 bases and the J gene lost 3 bases, with 15 bases spanning the gap. The CDR3 has 15 amino acids. The DNA of the CDR3 is TGTGCCAGCAGCTCCGAAACGACGGGGTACTATGGCTACACCTTC. It specifies CASSSETTGYYGYTF.

The rearrangement uses TRBV29-1 and TRBJ1-1; no reliable D call. CDR1 is SQVTM and CDR2 is ANQGSEA in the germline V gene. Between the trimmed V and J ends, which lost 4 bases and 4 bases, there was a span of 10 bases. The CDR3 is 12 residues long. For the CDR3, the DNA is TGCAGCGTTGTAAGGACTTTCACTGAAGCTTTCTTT. Its translation is CSVVRTFTEAFF.

This chain joins TRBV9 and TRBJ2-7, with 10 bases that match TRBD1. V lost 3 bases and J lost 5; bases outside the gene matches: 8. CDR3 length: 15 residues. The V gene's germline CDR1 is SGDLS and CDR2 YYNGEE. The CDR3 protein is CASSDTGTGVHEQYF. As DNA, the CDR3 is TGTGCCAGCAGCGACACCGGGACAGGGGTTCACGAGCAGTACTTC.

This chain uses TRBV5-6 with TRBJ1-3; D uncertain. The germline gives CDR1 SGHDT, CDR2 YYEEEE. Trimming left V 5 bases short and J 2 bases short, with 14 bases between. This CDR3 has 15 amino acids. The CDR3 DNA follows: TGTGCCAGCAGTTATACCGGGTCTACTGGAAACACCATATATTTT. Its translation: CASSYTGSTGNTIYF.